The following is a T cell receptor beta chain sequence with its context. Method: immunoSEQ multiplex PCR; TCRdb's copy keeps in-frame clones and lacks some. The sample carries about 120,000 clones, roughly 88% recorded once. The CDR3 length is 16 residues. V gave up 4 bases and J gave up 6 bases, with 17 bases separating them. Germline V gene data show CDR1 as SGHNT and CDR2 as YYREEE (reference sequence). The sample belongs to a study of T cell responses to AZD1222 COVID-19 vaccine. The chain recombines TRBV5-4 with TRBJ1-6; tentatively, D is TRBD1 (5 bases). The sequenced sample was peripheral blood, obtained on day 0 of MenACWY control vaccination. The TCR comes from an adult in good health. The CDR3 sequence is CASSVTGTESNSPLHF. In DNA, the CDR3 is TGTGCCAGCAGCGTGACCGGGACCGAGAGTAATTCACCCCTCCACTTT.